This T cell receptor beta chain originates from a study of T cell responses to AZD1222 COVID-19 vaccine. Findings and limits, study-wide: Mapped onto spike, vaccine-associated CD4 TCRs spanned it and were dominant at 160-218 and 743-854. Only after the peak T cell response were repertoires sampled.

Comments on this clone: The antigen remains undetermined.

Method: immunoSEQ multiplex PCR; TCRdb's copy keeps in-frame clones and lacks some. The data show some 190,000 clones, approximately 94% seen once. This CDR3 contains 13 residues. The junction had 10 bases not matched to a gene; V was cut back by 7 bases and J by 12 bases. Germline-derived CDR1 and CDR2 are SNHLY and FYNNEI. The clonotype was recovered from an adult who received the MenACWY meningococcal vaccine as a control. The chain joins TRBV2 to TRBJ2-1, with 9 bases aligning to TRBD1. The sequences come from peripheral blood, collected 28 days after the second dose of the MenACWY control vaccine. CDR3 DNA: TGTGCCAGCAAGAACAGGGGGCGCGGGGGGCAGTTCTTC. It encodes CASKNRGRGGQFF.